The subject of this entry is one T cell receptor beta chain. The sample comes from a study of T cells in Graves' hyperthyroidism and ophthalmopathy. Deletions cut 4 bases from V and 6 bases from J, with 21 bases between. This CDR3 has 16 amino acids. Germline CDR1 SGHRS, CDR2 YFSETQ. What was amplified from RNA transcripts were TCR beta CDR3 regions. The TCR CDR3 first-round RT-PCR relied on the HTBI primer set. One entry per CDR3 protein, called by TCRdb with MiXCR from the multiplex PCR reads. The sample consists of about 600,000 distinct CDR3 sequences, roughly 15% of them appearing once. The sample consisted of blood. The TCR comes from a woman aged 40 to 55 with Graves' ophthalmopathy. V and J are TRBV5-1 and TRBJ2-3; tentatively, D is TRBD2 (7 bases). This CDR3 is CASSKDGGRILDTQYF. The CDR3 nucleotides are TGCGCCAGCAGCAAGGACGGGGGGCGCATATTGGATACGCAGTATTTT.